This TCR beta chain appears in the sequencing data of a study of T cells in Graves' hyperthyroidism and ophthalmopathy. Study overall: Blood was drawn when the patient was first diagnosed and still untreated.

The table lists this clonotype with many counts. Diagnoses were established using clinical symptoms, serum thyroxine and TRAb, thyroid ultrasound and orbital computed tomography. Authors of the study amplified TCR beta CDR3 regions from RNA transcripts. The TCR CDR3 first-round RT-PCR relied on the HTBI primer set. Each CDR3 protein is one row after TCRdb ran MiXCR on the multiplex PCR reads. The sample has more than 150,000 distinct CDR3 sequences; more than 15% are singletons. Sequencing was carried out using blood. The clonotype was recovered from a woman in her fifties or sixties with Graves' hyperthyroidism.

Written as DNA, the CDR3 is TGTGCCAGCAGTTACGGCCAATACTCCTACAATGAGCAGTTCTTC. Protein sequence: CASSYGQYSYNEQFF. The J gene is TRBJ2-1, the V gene TRBV6-1; D not certain. CDR3 length equals 15 residues. Germline CDR1 and CDR2: MNHNS and SASEGT. Trimming took 5 bases from V and 0 from J, leaving 11 bases between them.